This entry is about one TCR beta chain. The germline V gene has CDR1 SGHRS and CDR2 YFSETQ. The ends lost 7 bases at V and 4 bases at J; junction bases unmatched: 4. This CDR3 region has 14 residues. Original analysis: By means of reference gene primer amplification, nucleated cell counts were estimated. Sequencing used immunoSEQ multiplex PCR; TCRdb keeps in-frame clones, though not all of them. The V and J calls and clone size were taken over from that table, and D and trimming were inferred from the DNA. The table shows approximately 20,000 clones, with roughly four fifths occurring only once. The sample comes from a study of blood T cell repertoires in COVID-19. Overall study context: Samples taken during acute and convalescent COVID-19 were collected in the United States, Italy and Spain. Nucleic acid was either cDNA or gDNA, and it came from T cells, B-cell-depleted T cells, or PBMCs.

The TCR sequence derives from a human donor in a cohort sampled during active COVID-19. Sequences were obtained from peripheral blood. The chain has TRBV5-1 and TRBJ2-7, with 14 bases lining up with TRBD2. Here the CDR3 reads CASAGLAGVYEQYF. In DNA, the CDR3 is TGCGCCAGCGCGGGACTAGCGGGAGTGTACGAGCAGTACTTC.